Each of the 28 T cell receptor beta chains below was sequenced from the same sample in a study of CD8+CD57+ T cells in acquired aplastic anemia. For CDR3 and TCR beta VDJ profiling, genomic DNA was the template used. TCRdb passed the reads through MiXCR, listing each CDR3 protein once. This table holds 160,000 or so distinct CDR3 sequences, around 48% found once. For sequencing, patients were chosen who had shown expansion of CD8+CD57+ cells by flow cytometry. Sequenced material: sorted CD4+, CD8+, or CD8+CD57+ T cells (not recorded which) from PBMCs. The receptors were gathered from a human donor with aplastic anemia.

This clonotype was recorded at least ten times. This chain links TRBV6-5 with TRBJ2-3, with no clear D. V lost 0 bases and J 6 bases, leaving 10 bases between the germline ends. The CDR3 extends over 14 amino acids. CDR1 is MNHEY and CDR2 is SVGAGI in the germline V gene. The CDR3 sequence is CASSYSQGLDTQYF. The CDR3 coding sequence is TGTGCCAGCAGTTACTCCCAAGGCCTGGATACGCAGTATTTT.

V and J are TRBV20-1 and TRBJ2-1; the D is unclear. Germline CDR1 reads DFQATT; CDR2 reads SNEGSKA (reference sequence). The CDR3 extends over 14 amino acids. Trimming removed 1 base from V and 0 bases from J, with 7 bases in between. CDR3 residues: CSARGGSSYNEQFF. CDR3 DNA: TGCAGTGCTAGAGGAGGTAGCTCCTACAATGAGCAGTTCTTC.

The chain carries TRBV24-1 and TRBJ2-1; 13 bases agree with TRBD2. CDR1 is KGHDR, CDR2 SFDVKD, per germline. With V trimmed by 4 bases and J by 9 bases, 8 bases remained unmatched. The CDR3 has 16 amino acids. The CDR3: CATSDPTSGGAGEQFF. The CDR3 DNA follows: TGTGCCACCAGTGACCCCACTAGCGGGGGGGCCGGTGAGCAGTTCTTC.

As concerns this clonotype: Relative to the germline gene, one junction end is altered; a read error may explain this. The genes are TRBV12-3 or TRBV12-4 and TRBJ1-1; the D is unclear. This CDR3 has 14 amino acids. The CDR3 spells CAGSLSIPNTEAFF. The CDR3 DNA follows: TGTGCCGGCAGTTTGAGCATACCGAACACTGAAGCTTTCTTT.

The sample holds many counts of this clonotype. The CDR3 coding sequence is TGCGCCAGCAGCTTGTCGGGACAGGGAAACACCATATATTTT. Protein: CASSLSGQGNTIYF. This chain links TRBV5-1 with TRBJ1-3, with 7 bases fitting TRBD1. This CDR3 contains 14 residues. Germline-derived CDR1 and CDR2 are SGHRS and YFSETQ. With V trimmed by 1 base and J by 4 bases, 2 bases remained unmatched.

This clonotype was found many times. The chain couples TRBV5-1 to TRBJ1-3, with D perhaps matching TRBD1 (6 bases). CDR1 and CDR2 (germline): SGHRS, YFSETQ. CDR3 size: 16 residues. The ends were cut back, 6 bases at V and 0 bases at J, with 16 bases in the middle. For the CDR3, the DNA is TGCGCCAGCACCGATACAGGGACCGACTCTGGAAACACCATATATTTT. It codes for CASTDTGTDSGNTIYF.

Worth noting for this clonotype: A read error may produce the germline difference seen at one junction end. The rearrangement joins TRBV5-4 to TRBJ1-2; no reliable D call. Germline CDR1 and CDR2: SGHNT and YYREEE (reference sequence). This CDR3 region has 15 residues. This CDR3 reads CASKRDMSSRYGYAF. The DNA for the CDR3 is TGTGCCAGCAAACGCGACATGTCTAGTCGATATGGCTACGCCTTC.

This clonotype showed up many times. CDR3 DNA: TGTGCCAGCAGCCCCCAGACCGGGTACGAGCAGTACTTC. This encodes CASSPQTGYEQYF. The rearrangement uses TRBV7-3 and TRBJ2-7; D unresolved. The germline V and J ends were trimmed by 5 bases and 4 bases, with 12 bases remaining between them. The CDR3 totals 13 residues. The germline CDR1 and CDR2 sequences are SGHTA and FQGTGA.

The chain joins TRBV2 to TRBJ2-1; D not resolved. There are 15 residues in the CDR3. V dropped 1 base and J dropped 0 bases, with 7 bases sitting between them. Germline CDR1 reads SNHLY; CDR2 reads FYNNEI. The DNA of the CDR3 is TGTGCCAGCAGTGAAGATAGCTCCTCCTACAATGAGCAGTTCTTC. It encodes CASSEDSSSYNEQFF.

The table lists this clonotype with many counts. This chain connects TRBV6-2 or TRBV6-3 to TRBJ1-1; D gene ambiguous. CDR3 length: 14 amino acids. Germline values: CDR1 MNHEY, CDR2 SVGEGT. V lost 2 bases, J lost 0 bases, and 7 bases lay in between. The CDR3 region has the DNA TGTGCCAGCAGTTACCGGTCTATGAACACTGAAGCTTTCTTT. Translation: CASSYRSMNTEAFF.

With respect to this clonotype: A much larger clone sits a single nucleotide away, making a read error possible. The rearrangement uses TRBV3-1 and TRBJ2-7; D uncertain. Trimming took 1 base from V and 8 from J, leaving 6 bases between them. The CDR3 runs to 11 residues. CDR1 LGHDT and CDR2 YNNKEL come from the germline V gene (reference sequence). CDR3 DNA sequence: TGTGCCAGCAGCCAAGGTTACAAGCAGTACTTC. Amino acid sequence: CASSQGYKQYF.

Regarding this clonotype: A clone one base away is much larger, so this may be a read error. CDR3 residues: CASWGGDYNEQLF. The DNA for the CDR3 is TGTGCCAGCTGGGGAGGGGACTACAATGAGCAGCTCTTC. The J gene is TRBJ2-1, the V gene TRBV6-1; 7 bases fit TRBD2. CDR3 length equals 13 residues. The germline V gene encodes CDR1 MNHNS and CDR2 SASEGT.

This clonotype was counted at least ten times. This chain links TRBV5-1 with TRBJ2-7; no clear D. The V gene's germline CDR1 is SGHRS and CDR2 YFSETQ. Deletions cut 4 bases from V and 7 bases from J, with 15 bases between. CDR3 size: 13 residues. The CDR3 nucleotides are TGCGCCAGCAGCCCCGATAGAGTAGAGGAGCAGTACTTC. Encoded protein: CASSPDRVEEQYF.

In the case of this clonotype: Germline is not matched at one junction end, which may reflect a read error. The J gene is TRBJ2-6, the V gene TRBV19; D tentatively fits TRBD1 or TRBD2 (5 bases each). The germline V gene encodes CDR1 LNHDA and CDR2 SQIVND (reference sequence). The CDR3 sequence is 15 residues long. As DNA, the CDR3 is TGTGCCAGTAGTAGGGGGTACTCTGGGGCCAGCGTCCTGACTTTC. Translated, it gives CASSRGYSGASVLTF.

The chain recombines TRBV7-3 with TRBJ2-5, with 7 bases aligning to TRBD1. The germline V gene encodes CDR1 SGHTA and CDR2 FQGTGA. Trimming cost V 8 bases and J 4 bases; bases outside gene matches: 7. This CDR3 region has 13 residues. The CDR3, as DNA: TGTGCCAGCCGGACAGGCCTGGGAGAGACCCAGTACTTC. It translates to CASRTGLGETQYF.

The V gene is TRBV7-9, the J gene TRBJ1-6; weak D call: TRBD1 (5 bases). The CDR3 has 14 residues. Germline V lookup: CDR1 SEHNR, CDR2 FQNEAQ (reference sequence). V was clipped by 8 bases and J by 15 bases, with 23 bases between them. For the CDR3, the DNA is TGTGCCAGCTCGGGGGGGAGGGCGGAACGTCTCCTCCACTTT. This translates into CASSGGRAERLLHF.

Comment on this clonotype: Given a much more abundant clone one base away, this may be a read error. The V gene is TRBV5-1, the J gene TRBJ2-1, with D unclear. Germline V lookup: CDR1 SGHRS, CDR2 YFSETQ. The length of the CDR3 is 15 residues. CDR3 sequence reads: CASSLYLDTYNEQSF. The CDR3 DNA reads TGCGCCAGCAGCTTGTATCTGGATACCTACAATGAGCAGTCCTTC.

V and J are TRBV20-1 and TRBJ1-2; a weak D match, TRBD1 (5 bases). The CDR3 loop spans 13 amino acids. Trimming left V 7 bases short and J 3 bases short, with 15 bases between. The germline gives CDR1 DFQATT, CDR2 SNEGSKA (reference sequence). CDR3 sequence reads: CSGSGTDDYGYTF. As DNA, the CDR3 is TGCAGTGGATCCGGGACGGACGACTATGGCTACACCTTC.

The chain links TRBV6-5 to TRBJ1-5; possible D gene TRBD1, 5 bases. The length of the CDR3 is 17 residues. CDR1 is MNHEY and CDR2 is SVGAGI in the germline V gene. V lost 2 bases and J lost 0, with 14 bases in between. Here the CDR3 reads CASSYRGTGASNQPQHF. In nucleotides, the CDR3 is TGTGCCAGCAGTTACCGTGGCACCGGGGCTAGCAATCAGCCCCAGCATTTT.

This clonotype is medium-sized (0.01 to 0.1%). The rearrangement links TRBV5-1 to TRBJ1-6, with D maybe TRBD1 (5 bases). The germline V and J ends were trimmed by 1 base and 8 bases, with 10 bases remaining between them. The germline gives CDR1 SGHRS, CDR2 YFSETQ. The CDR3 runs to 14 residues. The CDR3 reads CASSLRGGDSPLHF. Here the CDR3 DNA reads TGCGCCAGCAGCTTGCGGGGAGGGGATTCACCCCTCCACTTT.

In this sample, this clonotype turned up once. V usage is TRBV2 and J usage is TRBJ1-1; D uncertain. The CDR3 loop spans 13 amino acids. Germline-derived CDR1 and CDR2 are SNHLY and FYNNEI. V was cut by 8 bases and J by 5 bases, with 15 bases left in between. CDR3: CASHKGGRTEAFF. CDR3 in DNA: TGTGCCAGCCACAAAGGAGGGCGGACTGAAGCTTTCTTT.

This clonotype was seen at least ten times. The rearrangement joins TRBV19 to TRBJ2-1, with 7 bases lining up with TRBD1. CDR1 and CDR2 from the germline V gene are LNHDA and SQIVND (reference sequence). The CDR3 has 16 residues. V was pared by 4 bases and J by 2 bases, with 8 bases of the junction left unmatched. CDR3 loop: CASSTGTGQTYNEQFF. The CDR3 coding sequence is TGTGCCAGTAGTACCGGAACGGGACAGACCTACAATGAGCAGTTCTTC.

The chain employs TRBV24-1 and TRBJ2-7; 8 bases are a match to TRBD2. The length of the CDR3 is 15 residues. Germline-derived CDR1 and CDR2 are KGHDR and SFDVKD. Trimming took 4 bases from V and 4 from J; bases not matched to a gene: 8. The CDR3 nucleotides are TGTGCCACCAGTGACTCAACTAGCGGAGGGTACGAGCAGTACTTC. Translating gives CATSDSTSGGYEQYF.

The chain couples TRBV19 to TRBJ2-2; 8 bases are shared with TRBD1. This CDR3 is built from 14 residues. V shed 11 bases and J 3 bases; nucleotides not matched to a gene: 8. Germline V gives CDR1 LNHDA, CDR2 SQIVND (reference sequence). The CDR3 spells CAARTGFHTGELFF. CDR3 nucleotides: TGTGCCGCCCGGACAGGGTTTCACACCGGGGAGCTGTTTTTT.

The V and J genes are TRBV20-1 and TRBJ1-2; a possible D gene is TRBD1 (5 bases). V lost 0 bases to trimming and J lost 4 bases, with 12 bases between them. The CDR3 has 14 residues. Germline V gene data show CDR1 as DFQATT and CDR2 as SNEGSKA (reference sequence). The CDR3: CSARDYKGTYGYTF. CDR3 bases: TGCAGTGCTAGAGATTATAAGGGGACCTATGGCTACACCTTC.

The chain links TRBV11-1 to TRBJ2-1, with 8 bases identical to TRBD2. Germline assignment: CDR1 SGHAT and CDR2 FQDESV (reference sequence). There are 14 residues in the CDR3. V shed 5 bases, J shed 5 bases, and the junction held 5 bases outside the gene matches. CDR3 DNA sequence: TGTGCCAGCAGCCCCGGGAGGGTCAACAATGAGCAGTTCTTC. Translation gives CASSPGRVNNEQFF. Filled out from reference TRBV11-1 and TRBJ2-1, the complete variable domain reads EAEVAQSPRYKITEKSQAVAFWCDPISGHATLYWYRQILGQGPELLVQFQDESVVDDSQLPKDRFSAERLKGVDSTLKIQPAELGDSAMYLCASSPGRVNNEQFFGPGTRLTVL.

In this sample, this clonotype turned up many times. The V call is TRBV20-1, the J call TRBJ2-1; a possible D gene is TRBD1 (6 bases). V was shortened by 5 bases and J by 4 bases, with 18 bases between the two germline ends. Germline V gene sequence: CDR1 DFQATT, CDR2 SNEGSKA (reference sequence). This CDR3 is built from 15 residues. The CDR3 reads CSAVLMGTGYNEQFF. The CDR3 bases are TGCAGTGCTGTTTTAATGGGTACAGGGTACAATGAGCAGTTCTTC.

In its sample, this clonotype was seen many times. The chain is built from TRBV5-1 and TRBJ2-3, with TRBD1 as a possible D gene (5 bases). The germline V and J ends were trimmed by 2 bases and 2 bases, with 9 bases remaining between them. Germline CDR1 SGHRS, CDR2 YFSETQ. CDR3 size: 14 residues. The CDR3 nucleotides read TGCGCCAGCAGCTTAGACAGAATCACAGATACGCAGTATTTT. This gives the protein CASSLDRITDTQYF. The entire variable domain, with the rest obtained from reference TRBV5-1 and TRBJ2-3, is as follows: KAGVTQTPRYLIKTRGQQVTLSCSPISGHRSVSWYQQTPGQGLQFLFEYFSETQRNKGNFPGRFSGRQFSNSRSEMNVSTLELGDSALYLCASSLDRITDTQYFGPGTRLTVL.